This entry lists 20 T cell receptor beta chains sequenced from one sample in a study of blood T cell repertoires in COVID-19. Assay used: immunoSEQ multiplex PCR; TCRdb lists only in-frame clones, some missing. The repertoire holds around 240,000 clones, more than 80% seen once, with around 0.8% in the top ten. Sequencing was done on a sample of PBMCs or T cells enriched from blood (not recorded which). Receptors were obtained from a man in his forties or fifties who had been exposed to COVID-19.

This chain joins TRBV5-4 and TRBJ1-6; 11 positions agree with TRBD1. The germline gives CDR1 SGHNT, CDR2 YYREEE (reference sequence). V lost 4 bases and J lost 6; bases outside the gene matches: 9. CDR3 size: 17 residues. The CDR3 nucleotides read TGTGCCAGCAGCCCGAACCGCGGACAGGGGGCTAATTCACCCCTCCACTTT. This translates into CASSPNRGQGANSPLHF. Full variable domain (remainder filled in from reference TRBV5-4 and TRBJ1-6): ETGVTQSPTHLIKTRGQQVTLRCSSQSGHNTVSWYQQALGQGPQFIFQYYREEENGRGNFPPRFSGLQFPNYSSELNVNALELDDSALYLCASSPNRGQGANSPLHFGNGTRLTVT.

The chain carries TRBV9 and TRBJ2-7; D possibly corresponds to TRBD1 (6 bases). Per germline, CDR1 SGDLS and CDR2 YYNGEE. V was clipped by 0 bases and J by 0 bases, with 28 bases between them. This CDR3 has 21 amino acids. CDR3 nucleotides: TGTGCCAGCAGCGTAGCAACTGAGGACAGCAAGAAATCACCCAGCTCCTACGAGCAGTACGTC. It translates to CASSVATEDSKKSPSSYEQYV.

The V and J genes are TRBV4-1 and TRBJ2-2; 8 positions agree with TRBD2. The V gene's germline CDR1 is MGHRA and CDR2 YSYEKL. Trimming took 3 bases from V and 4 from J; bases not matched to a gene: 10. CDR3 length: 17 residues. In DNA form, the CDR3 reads TGCGCCAGCAGCCAGGGGAGCGGGGGTCGGAGCACCGGGGAGCTGTTTTTT. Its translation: CASSQGSGGRSTGELFF.

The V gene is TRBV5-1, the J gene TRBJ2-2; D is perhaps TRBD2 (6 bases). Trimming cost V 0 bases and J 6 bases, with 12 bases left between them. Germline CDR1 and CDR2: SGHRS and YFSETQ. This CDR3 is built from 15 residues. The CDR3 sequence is CASSLGLGWAGELFF. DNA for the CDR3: TGCGCCAGCAGCTTGGGACTAGGTTGGGCCGGGGAGCTGTTTTTT.

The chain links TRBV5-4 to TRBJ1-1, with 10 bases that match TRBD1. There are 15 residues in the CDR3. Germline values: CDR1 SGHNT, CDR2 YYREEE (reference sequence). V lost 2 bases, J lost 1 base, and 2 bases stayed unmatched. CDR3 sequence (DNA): TGTGCCAGCAGCTTTTGGACAGGGGGGAACACTGAAGCTTTCTTT. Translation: CASSFWTGGNTEAFF.

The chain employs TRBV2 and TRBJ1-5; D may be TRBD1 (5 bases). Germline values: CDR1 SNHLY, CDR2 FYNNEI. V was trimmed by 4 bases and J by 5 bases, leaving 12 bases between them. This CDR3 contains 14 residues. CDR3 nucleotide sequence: TGTGCCAGCAGTGCGTACAGGTCAGATCAGCCCCAGCATTTT. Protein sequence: CASSAYRSDQPQHF.

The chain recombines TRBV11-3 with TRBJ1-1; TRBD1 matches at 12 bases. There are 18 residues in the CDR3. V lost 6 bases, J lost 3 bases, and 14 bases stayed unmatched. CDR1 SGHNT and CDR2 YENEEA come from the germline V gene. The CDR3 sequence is CASRTGTGGDDTDTEAFF. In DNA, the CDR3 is TGTGCCAGCAGGACCGGGACAGGGGGCGACGATACGGACACTGAAGCTTTCTTT.

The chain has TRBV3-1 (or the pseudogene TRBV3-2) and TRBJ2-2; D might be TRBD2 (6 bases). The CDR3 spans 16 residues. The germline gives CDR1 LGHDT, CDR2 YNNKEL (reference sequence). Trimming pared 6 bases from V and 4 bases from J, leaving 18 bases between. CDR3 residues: CASSGPWRDRTGELFF. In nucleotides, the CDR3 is TGTGCCAGCAGTGGACCATGGCGGGACCGCACCGGGGAGCTGTTTTTT.

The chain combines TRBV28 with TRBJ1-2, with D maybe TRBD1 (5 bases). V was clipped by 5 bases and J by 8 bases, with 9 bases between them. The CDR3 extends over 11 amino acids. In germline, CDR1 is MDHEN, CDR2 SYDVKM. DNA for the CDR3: TGTGCCAGCAGTGGGGCGGGAGGCTACACCTTC. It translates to CASSGAGGYTF.

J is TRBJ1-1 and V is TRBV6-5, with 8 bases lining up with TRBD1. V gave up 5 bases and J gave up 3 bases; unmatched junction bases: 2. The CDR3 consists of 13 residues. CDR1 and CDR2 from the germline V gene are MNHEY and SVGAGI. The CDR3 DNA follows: TGTGCCAGCAGTAAGACAGGGGACACTGAAGCTTTCTTT. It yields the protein CASSKTGDTEAFF.

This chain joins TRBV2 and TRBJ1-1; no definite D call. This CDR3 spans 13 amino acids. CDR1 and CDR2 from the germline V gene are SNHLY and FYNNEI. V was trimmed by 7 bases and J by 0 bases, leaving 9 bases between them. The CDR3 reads CASMKYMNTEAFF. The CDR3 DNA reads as TGTGCCAGCATGAAATACATGAACACTGAAGCTTTCTTT.

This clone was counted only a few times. The CDR3 reads CASSLTGTDTEAFF. The CDR3 DNA sequence: TGTGCCAGCTCACTCACTGGGACAGATACTGAAGCTTTCTTT. V usage is TRBV18 and J usage is TRBJ1-1; 7 nucleotides match TRBD1. Germline assignment: CDR1 KGHSH and CDR2 LQKENI. J gave up 5 bases and V 4 bases, and 7 bases lay outside the gene matches. The CDR3 runs to 14 residues.

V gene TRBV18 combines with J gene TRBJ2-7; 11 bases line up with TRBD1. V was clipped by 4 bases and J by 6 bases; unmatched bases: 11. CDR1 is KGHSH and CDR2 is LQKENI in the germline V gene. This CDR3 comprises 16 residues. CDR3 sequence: CASSREAGTGGSEQYF. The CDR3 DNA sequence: TGTGCCAGCTCACGCGAAGCCGGGACAGGGGGATCCGAGCAGTACTTC.

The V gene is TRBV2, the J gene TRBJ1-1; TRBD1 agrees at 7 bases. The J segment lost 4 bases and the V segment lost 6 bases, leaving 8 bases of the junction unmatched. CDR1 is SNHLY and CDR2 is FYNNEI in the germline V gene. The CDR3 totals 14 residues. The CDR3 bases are TGTGCCAGCAGGCCCACAGGGGCGGGCACTGAAGCTTTCTTT. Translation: CASRPTGAGTEAFF. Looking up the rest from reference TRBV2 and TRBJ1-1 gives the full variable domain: EPEVTQTPSHQVTQMGQEVILRCVPISNHLYFYWYRQILGQKVEFLVSFYNNEISEKSEIFDDQFSVERPDGSNFTLKIRSTKLEDSAMYFCASRPTGAGTEAFFGQGTRLTVV.

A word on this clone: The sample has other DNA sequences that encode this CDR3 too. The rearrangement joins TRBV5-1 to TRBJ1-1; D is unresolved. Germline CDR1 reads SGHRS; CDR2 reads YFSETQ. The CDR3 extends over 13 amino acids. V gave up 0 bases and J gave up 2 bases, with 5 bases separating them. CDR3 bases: TGCGCCAGCAGCTTGGGTACTAACACTGAAGCTTTCTTT. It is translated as CASSLGTNTEAFF.

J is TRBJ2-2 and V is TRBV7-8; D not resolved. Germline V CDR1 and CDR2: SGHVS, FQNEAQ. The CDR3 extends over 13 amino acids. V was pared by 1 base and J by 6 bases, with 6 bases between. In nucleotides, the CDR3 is TGTGCCAGCAGCTTAGTTCGGTCCGGGGAGCTGTTTTTT. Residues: CASSLVRSGELFF.

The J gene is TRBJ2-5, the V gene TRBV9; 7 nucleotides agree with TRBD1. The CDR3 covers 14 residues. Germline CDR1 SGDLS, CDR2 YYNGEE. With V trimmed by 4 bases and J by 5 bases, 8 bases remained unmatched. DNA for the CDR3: TGTGCCAGCAGCATTACAGGGGCGCAGGAGACCCAGTACTTC. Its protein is CASSITGAQETQYF.

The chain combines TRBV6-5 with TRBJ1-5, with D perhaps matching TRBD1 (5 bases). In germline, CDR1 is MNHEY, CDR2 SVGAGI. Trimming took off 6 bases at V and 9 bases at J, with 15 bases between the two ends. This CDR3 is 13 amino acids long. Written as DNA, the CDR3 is TGTGCCAGCAGCTCCGGGGGGAGGCGGCCCCAGCATTTT. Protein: CASSSGGRRPQHF.

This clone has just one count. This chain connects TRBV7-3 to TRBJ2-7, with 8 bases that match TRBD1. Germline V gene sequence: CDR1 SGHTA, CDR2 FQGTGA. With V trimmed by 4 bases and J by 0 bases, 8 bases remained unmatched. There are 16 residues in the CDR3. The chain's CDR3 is CASSSLTGDSSYEQYF. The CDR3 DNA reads TGTGCCAGCAGCTCCTTGACAGGGGATAGCTCCTACGAGCAGTACTTC.

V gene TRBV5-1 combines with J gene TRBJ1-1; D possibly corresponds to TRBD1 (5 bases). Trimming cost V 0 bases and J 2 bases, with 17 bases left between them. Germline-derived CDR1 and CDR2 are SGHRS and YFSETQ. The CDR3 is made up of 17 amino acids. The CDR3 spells CASSLASRGLSNTEAFF. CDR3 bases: TGCGCCAGCAGCTTGGCGTCTCGGGGACTAAGCAACACTGAAGCTTTCTTT.